This T cell receptor (beta chain) was observed in a study of blood T cell repertoires in COVID-19. Study overall: Spain, Italy and the United States supplied samples that represented acute and convalescent COVID-19.

Trimming shortened V by 1 base and J by 4 bases, and 5 bases separated the two germline ends. The CDR3 sequence is 13 residues long. Germline values: CDR1 LNHNV, CDR2 YYDKDF (reference sequence). Repertoires were generated with immunoSEQ multiplex PCR, while TCRdb's copy carries only in-frame clones and drops some. The sample has roughly 120,000 clones; roughly nine tenths are singletons. The sequence came from a human donor in a cohort sampled during active COVID-19. The sequencing input was peripheral blood. The chain carries TRBV15 and TRBJ1-3; no clear D gene. In DNA form, the CDR3 reads TGTGCCACCAGCAGAGCTGGCGGAAACACCATATATTTT. Protein product: CATSRAGGNTIYF.